The subject of this entry is one TCR beta chain. Its specificity is unknown. This record belongs to a study of T cell responses to AZD1222 COVID-19 vaccine. Whole-study findings and limits: Only after the peak T cell response were repertoires sampled.

The J segment lost 3 bases and the V segment lost 1 base, leaving 5 bases of the junction unmatched. Per the germline V gene, CDR1 is SGHDN and CDR2 is FVKESK. CDR3 length: 16 amino acids. Here immunoSEQ multiplex PCR was the method, and the copy in TCRdb shows in-frame clones only, minus some. Among around 140,000 clones, 85% to 95% were seen once, and the ten largest hold approximately 1.6%. The V and J genes are TRBV14 and TRBJ2-1; 8 bases map to TRBD2. The source is an adult in good health. The sequences come from peripheral blood, collected on day 0 of AZD1222 vaccination. CDR3: CASSQGGAGGYNEQFF. DNA of the CDR3: TGTGCCAGCAGCCAAGGAGGGGCGGGGGGCTACAATGAGCAGTTCTTC.